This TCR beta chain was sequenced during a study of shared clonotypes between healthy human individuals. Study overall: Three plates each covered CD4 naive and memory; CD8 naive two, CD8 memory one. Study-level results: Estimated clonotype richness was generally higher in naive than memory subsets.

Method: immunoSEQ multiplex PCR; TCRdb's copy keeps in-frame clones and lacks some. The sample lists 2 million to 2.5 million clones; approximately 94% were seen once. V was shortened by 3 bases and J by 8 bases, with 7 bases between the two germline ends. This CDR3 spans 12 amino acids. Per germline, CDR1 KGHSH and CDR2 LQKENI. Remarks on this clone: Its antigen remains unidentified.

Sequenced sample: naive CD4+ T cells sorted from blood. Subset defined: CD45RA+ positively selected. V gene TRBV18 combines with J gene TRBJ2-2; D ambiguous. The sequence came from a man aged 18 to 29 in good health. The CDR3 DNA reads TGTGCCAGCTCACCCTTTGGTGGGGAGCTGTTTTTT. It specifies CASSPFGGELFF. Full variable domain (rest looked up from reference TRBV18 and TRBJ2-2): NAGVMQNPRHLVRRRGQEARLRCSPMKGHSHVYWYRQLPEEGLKFMVYLQKENIIDESGMPKERFSAEFPKEGPSILRIQQVVRGDSAAYFCASSPFGGELFFGEGSRLTVL.